Listed below are T cell receptor beta chains from one sample, sequenced in a study of T-cell memory formation after mild COVID-19. TCRdb itself ran the 5' RACE reads through MiXCR, one entry per CDR3 protein. The data contain a few hundred thousand distinct CDR3 sequences, approximately 9% of them singletons. Sequencing used PBMCs or a T cell subset sorted from them (not recorded which). These receptors originate from a man in his late teens or twenties who had mild COVID-19 (a few samples of this study predate the infection). Cell type and time point are not known. Both conserved end residues are part of each CDR3. D genes are given only for firm matches. The listing skips clone size in some rows; elsewhere it reads once, few, many or a size class.

CDR3	DNA	J	V	size	D	length
CASRDQLRKEQFF	TGCGCCAGCAGGGACCAGCTACGGAAAGAGCAGTTCTTC	TRBJ2-1	TRBV10-2	few	.	13
CASSPSYGYTF	TGTGCCAGCAGCCCATCCTATGGCTACACCTTC	TRBJ1-2	TRBV11-2	.	.	11
CASSQTDTLNTEAFF	TGCGCCAGCAGCCAGACGGACACGTTGAACACTGAAGCTTTCTTT	TRBJ1-1	TRBV4-1	many	.	15
CATSDGRPNEKLFF	TGTGCCACCAGTGATGGACGACCGAATGAAAAACTGTTTTTT	TRBJ1-4	TRBV24-1	few	.	14
CASSSMVNEQFF	TGTGCCAGCAGCTCCATGGTCAATGAGCAGTTCTTC	TRBJ2-1	TRBV13	.	.	12
CASSLAHDSGNTIYF	TGTGCCAGCAGCTTAGCTCACGACTCCGGAAACACCATATATTTT	TRBJ1-3	TRBV7-2	.	.	15
CASSPLGGTNSYTEAFF	TGTGCCAGCAGCCCCCTGGGGGGGACAAACTCATACACTGAAGCTTTCTTT	TRBJ1-1	TRBV7-3	few	.	17
CASSLGGVTGTGELFF	TGTGCCAGCAGCTTAGGAGGGGTAACGGGCACCGGGGAGCTGTTTTTT	TRBJ2-2	TRBV7-2	few	.	16
CASSPGVQGEQYF	TGTGCCAGCAGCCCGGGGGTACAGGGGGAGCAGTACTTC	TRBJ2-7	TRBV7-2	few	.	13
CASSPGTTNEQFF	TGTGCCAGCAGCCCAGGGACTACCAATGAGCAGTTCTTC	TRBJ2-1	TRBV7-8	many	TRBD2	13
CASSGVDRDRGGYTF	TGTGCCAGCAGCGGGGTAGACCGGGACCGAGGGGGCTACACCTTC	TRBJ1-2	TRBV5-6	few	.	15
CASTFRGGFGYTF	TGTGCCAGTACCTTCCGGGGAGGCTTTGGCTACACCTTC	TRBJ1-2	TRBV19	.	.	13
CASSQETTRSDTQYF	TGCGCCAGCAGCCAAGAAACCACGAGGTCAGATACGCAGTATTTT	TRBJ2-3	TRBV4-3	few	.	15
CSVENTNTEAFF	TGCAGCGTTGAAAATACAAACACTGAAGCTTTCTTT	TRBJ1-1	TRBV29-1	few	.	12
CATSRDLSGYTEAFF	TGTGCCACCAGCAGAGATCTCAGCGGTTACACTGAAGCTTTCTTT	TRBJ1-1	TRBV15	.	.	15
CSAWTNQETQYF	TGCAGTGCTTGGACCAACCAAGAGACCCAGTACTTC	TRBJ2-5	TRBV20-1	.	.	12
CSAGRLAGAREQYF	TGCAGTGCCGGACGACTAGCGGGGGCGAGGGAGCAGTACTTC	TRBJ2-7	TRBV20-1	.	TRBD2	14
CASSSGQVGYTF	TGTGCCAGCAGCTCGGGACAGGTTGGCTACACCTTC	TRBJ1-2	TRBV7-9	.	TRBD1	12
CSVAGDTEAFF	TGCAGCGTTGCAGGGGACACTGAAGCTTTCTTT	TRBJ1-1	TRBV29-1	few	.	11
CATSDHQTGFTGELFF	TGTGCCACCAGTGACCACCAAACAGGGTTCACCGGGGAGCTGTTTTTT	TRBJ2-2	TRBV24-1	.	.	16
CASSPGGGQGPDTQYF	TGTGCCAGCAGTCCCGGCGGGGGACAGGGCCCAGATACGCAGTATTTT	TRBJ2-3	TRBV12-3/TRBV12-4	.	TRBD1	16
CASSPLGAESTDTQYF	TGTGCCAGCTCACCACTCGGAGCGGAGAGCACAGATACGCAGTATTTT	TRBJ2-3	TRBV18	few	.	16
CSAVQGFCTEAFF	TGCAGTGCTGTCCAGGGTTTTTGCACTGAAGCTTTCTTT	TRBJ1-1	TRBV20-1	few	.	13
CSAGQGASNQPQHF	TGCAGTGCCGGACAGGGGGCCAGCAATCAGCCCCAGCATTTT	TRBJ1-5	TRBV20-1	.	TRBD1	14
CSVVGTPLEQYF	TGCAGCGTTGTAGGGACTCCTCTCGAGCAGTACTTC	TRBJ2-7	TRBV29-1	.	.	12
CASSVAPGGGSYGGYTF	TGTGCCAGCAGCGTAGCCCCCGGGGGGGGTTCCTACGGTGGCTACACCTTC	TRBJ1-2	TRBV9	.	.	17
CASKGNGNEQFF	TGTGCCAGCAAGGGGAACGGAAATGAGCAGTTCTTC	TRBJ2-1	TRBV6-5	.	.	12
CSGTEAETGNTIYF	TGCAGTGGAACGGAGGCCGAGACTGGAAACACCATATATTTT	TRBJ1-3	TRBV20-1	many	.	14
CASSPRGAPYNEQFF	TGTGCCAGCAGCCCCCGGGGGGCCCCCTACAATGAGCAGTTCTTC	TRBJ2-1	TRBV7-2	many	.	15
CASSVWGQGYDEQFF	TGTGCCAGCAGCGTGTGGGGACAGGGTTACGATGAGCAGTTCTTC	TRBJ2-1	TRBV9	.	TRBD1	15
CASSPTQGVQQYF	TGCGCCAGCAGCCCGACACAGGGGGTCCAGCAGTACTTC	TRBJ2-7	TRBV5-1	many	TRBD1	13
CASSEPGQGNTGELFF	TGTGCCAGCAGCGAGCCGGGACAGGGGAACACCGGGGAGCTGTTTTTT	TRBJ2-2	TRBV5-4	.	TRBD1	16
CASSFGQAPSTDTQYF	TGCGCCAGCAGCTTCGGACAGGCCCCTAGCACAGATACGCAGTATTTT	TRBJ2-3	TRBV5-1	few	TRBD1	16
CASSTPDRAIAEAFF	TGTGCCAGCAGCACCCCGGACAGGGCTATAGCTGAAGCTTTCTTT	TRBJ1-1	TRBV7-2	.	TRBD1	15
CASSPVGTLETQYF	TGTGCCAGCAGCCCCGTGGGGACCTTAGAGACCCAGTACTTC	TRBJ2-5	TRBV11-2	.	.	14
CASSWGTIMNTEAFF	TGCGCCAGCAGCTGGGGGACGATCATGAACACTGAAGCTTTCTTT	TRBJ1-1	TRBV5-1	few	.	15
CASSPPLAGGTDTQYF	TGCGCCAGCAGCCCCCCCCTAGCGGGGGGGACAGATACGCAGTATTTT	TRBJ2-3	TRBV4-1	.	TRBD2	16
CASSETGKNTEAFF	TGTGCCAGCAGTGAGACAGGAAAGAACACTGAAGCTTTCTTT	TRBJ1-1	TRBV6-5	few	.	14
CASSTSGGQQFF	TGTGCCAGTAGTACATCGGGGGGGCAACAGTTCTTC	TRBJ2-1	TRBV19	many	TRBD2	12
CASRRGKIYGYTF	TGTGCCAGCAGACGGGGGAAGATCTATGGCTACACCTTC	TRBJ1-2	TRBV6-5	many	.	13
CASTQIRAGGTEAFF	TGTGCCAGCACCCAAATTAGGGCCGGTGGGACTGAAGCTTTCTTT	TRBJ1-1	TRBV6-5	.	.	15
CASSFRTANTEAFF	TGTGCCAGCAGTTTCAGGACGGCGAACACTGAAGCTTTCTTT	TRBJ1-1	TRBV12-3/TRBV12-4	many	.	14
CASSADRGSTEAFF	TGTGCCAGCAGTGCGGACAGGGGGAGCACTGAAGCTTTCTTT	TRBJ1-1	TRBV2	.	TRBD1	14
CASRRGGPDTQYF	TGCGCCAGCAGACGGGGGGGCCCAGATACGCAGTATTTT	TRBJ2-3	TRBV5-1	few	TRBD2	13
CASTPGGRETQYF	TGTGCCAGCACTCCCGGGGGACGAGAGACCCAGTACTTC	TRBJ2-5	TRBV12-3/TRBV12-4	many	.	13
CASSLGPGHPAYSPLHF	TGTGCCAGCAGCTTGGGGCCCGGACATCCTGCGTATTCACCCCTCCACTTT	TRBJ1-6	TRBV5-6	many	.	17
CASSRVWAGGEEQYF	TGTGCCAGCAGCCGGGTGTGGGCAGGGGGCGAAGAGCAGTACTTC	TRBJ2-7	TRBV7-9	few	TRBD1	15
CSAPPVGQGYEQYF	TGCAGTGCTCCCCCGGTGGGACAGGGTTACGAGCAGTACTTC	TRBJ2-7	TRBV20-1	few	TRBD1	14
CASSLTQGALGYTF	TGTGCCAGCAGCTTGACGCAGGGGGCTCTTGGCTACACCTTC	TRBJ1-2	TRBV7-2	few	TRBD1	14
CASSYRGLTYNEQFF	TGCGCCAGCAGCTACAGGGGGCTGACCTACAATGAGCAGTTCTTC	TRBJ2-1	TRBV5-1	.	TRBD1	15
CASSPQGASTDTQYF	TGTGCCAGCTCACCCCAGGGGGCAAGCACAGATACGCAGTATTTT	TRBJ2-3	TRBV18	.	TRBD1	15
CASSLALAMETQYF	TGTGCCAGCAGCTTAGCACTAGCCATGGAGACCCAGTACTTC	TRBJ2-5	TRBV7-2	few	.	14
CASSSNWGGDHTDTQYF	TGTGCCAGCAGCTCCAACTGGGGAGGGGACCACACAGATACGCAGTATTTT	TRBJ2-3	TRBV7-6	.	TRBD2	17